This record looks at one T cell receptor beta chain sequence and its context. This entry is derived from a study of CD8+CD57+ T cells in acquired aplastic anemia. Genomic DNA acted as the template from which TCR beta VDJ combination and CDR3 sequence profiling were carried out. TCRdb re-called the reads through MiXCR, storing one row per CDR3 protein. This sample has about 260,000 distinct CDR3 sequences; less than 85% occur once, and the top ten carry 40% to 55%. Sequencing involved patients with CD8+CD57+ cell expansion previously shown by flow cytometry. The specimen was sorted CD4+, CD8+, or CD8+CD57+ T cells (not recorded which) from PBMCs. This receptor was identified in a human donor with aplastic anemia.

This chain's CDR3 is CASSAYSINTPLHF. The DNA of the CDR3 is TGCGCCAGCAGCGCTTACAGCATCAACACACCCCTCCACTTT. The J gene is TRBJ1-6, the V gene TRBV5-1; D gene ambiguous. CDR1 and CDR2 (germline): SGHRS, YFSETQ. V lost 4 bases to trimming and J lost 11 bases, with 16 bases between them. The CDR3 is made up of 14 amino acids.